Reported below is one T cell receptor beta chain. The record originates from a study of CD8 T cells in Susac syndrome. With 5 bases removed from V and 1 base from J, the gap between germline ends came to 5 bases. CDR1 and CDR2 from the germline V gene are MNHEY and SVGEGT. The CDR3 contains 13 residues. Random hexamers were used to reverse transcribe the RNA input (about 0.5 to 1 ug). TCRdb re-analysed the immunoSEQ multiplex PCR reads in MiXCR, keeping a single row per CDR3 protein. The data hold about 69,000 distinct CDR3 sequences, with approximately 95% observed a single time. J is TRBJ2-2 and V is TRBV6-2 or TRBV6-3; D remains unclear. The sequence was collected from a human donor in good health. Sequenced: CD8+ T cells from PBMCs. Here the CDR3 reads CASSQLNTGELFF. The CDR3 DNA follows: TGTGCCAGCAGTCAACTGAACACCGGGGAGCTGTTTTTT.